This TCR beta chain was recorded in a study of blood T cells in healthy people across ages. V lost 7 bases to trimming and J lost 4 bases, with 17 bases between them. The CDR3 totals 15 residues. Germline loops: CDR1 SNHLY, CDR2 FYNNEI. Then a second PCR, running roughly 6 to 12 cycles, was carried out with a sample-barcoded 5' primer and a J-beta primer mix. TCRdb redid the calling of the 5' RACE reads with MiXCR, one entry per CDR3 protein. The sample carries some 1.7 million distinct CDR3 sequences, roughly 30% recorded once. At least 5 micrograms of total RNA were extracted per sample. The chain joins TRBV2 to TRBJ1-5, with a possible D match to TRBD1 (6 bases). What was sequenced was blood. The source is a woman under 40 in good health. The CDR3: CASTEAGTKNQPQHF. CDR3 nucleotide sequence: TGTGCCAGCACCGAGGCCGGGACAAAGAATCAGCCCCAGCATTTT.